Listed below are T cell receptor beta chains from one sample, sequenced in a study of tissue T cells after allogeneic stem cell transplantation. The assay was immunoSEQ multiplex PCR, and TCRdb's table has in-frame clones only and misses some. The sample includes about 26,000 clones, under 95% of them seen just once. The sample consisted of blood, taken before transplantation. These receptors came from a male donor aged 60 or older who later had graft-versus-host disease after an allogeneic stem cell transplant. Both conserved end residues are part of each CDR3. Not every row has a clone size; where given, it reads once, few, many or a size class.

V,size,CDR3
TRBV10-1,NA,CASSPPPGGPTGELFF
TRBV28,NA,CASSRPGTGNYGYTF
TRBV24-1,NA,CATSSGTETYEQYF
TRBV9,once,CASSSGTANTGELFF
TRBV5-6,NA,CASSPVGTASYEQYF
TRBV2,NA,CASGERTWGTSGSEQYF
TRBV10-3,few,CAISESGQPQHF
TRBV6-5,NA,CASGGRLNTEAFF
TRBV10-3,NA,CAIGWTGGEIGTDTQYF
TRBV3-1/TRBV3-2,NA,CASSHGQGDRQPQHF
TRBV19,NA,CASSIVSERTDTQYF
TRBV4-2,NA,CASSQGQTGNTIYF
TRBV10-3,NA,CAISSGATGTGELFF
TRBV5-1,NA,CASSQGQGRGNEQFF
TRBV18,NA,CASSPPIAGPAYNEQFF
TRBV5-1,NA,CASSPQGGQRGPYEQYF
TRBV19,NA,CASSSMRGQWTDTQYF
TRBV28,NA,CASRANYGYTF
TRBV5-1,few,CASSLRSGDQPQHF
TRBV14,NA,CATSWGQGNTGELFF
TRBV30,NA,CAWSGGPQGGSPLHF
TRBV19,NA,CASRVGTETNTEAFF
TRBV2,NA,CASSERSTGELFF
TRBV5-1,NA,CASSGRGTSGTGELFF
TRBV10-3,NA,CATKGFSGTGGLDEQFF
TRBV18,NA,CASSRDTSFYGYTF
TRBV5-1,NA,CASSLAQGALTEQYF
TRBV7-9,NA,CASSKGGTGVEQYF
TRBV5-1,few,CASSLAGRGDQETQYF
TRBV7-8,NA,CASSLGVAEAFF
TRBV7-2,NA,CASSLGQLETQYF
TRBV7-3,once,CASSLDRRHIQYF
TRBV27,NA,CASRPGFTGELFF